The sequence of this T cell receptor beta chain was determined in a study of shared clonotypes between healthy human individuals. Study context: Donors consisted of two women and a few men between 18 and 49.

In the original analysis: For the immunoSEQ data, sequences were junction-only without quality scores, so filtering differed. Sequenced by immunoSEQ multiplex PCR; TCRdb stores in-frame clones only, minus some. From that table come the V and J calls and clone size; the DNA was used to work out D and trimming. The sample has around 2.3 million clones, about 94% seen once. Whole-study results and caveats: The study found lower generation probabilities in non-shared clonotypes than in those shared by all four donors.

J gave up 5 bases and V 7 bases, and 7 bases lay outside the gene matches. The CDR3 length is 14 residues. Germline lookup yields CDR1 LGHNT and CDR2 FRNRAP. A single count supports this clone. Its antigen is currently unknown. This chain links TRBV12-5 with TRBJ1-5; 8 bases fit TRBD1. The clonotype comes from a man between 18 and 29 years old in good health. What was sequenced was naive CD4+ T cells sorted from blood. Stated subset: CD45RA+ positively selected. CDR3 sequence (DNA): TGTGCTAGTGCTCTAGGACAGGGTTATCAGCCCCAGCATTTT. Its protein product is CASALGQGYQPQHF.